A selection of T cell receptor beta chains follows, all from one sample in a study of shared clonotypes between healthy human individuals. The table came from immunoSEQ multiplex PCR; TCRdb's copy has only in-frame clones and leaves some out. This table has a few million clones, roughly 92% appearing once. Specimen: naive CD4+ T cells from PBMCs. Receptors were obtained from a man between 18 and 29 years old in good health. Some clones in this sample may be carry-over from other donors' samples. Both conserved end residues are part of each CDR3. A D gene is named only where the DNA matches it firmly. The size of a clone is reported for some rows only, either as once, few or many, or as a class for expanded clones.

J | size | D | V | length | DNA | CDR3
TRBJ2-1 | NA | NA | TRBV11-2 | 13 | TGTGCCAGCAGCTTTGGCCATCACAATGAGCAGTTCTTC | CASSFGHHNEQFF
TRBJ2-7 | NA | NA | TRBV4-3 | 16 | TGCGCCAGCAGCCAAGAATATGGGCGGAAGTCCTACGAGCAGTACTTC | CASSQEYGRKSYEQYF
TRBJ2-7 | NA | NA | TRBV25-1 | 14 | TGTGCCAGCAGTGGTCGGGGAGGCTCCTACGAGCAGTACTTC | CASSGRGGSYEQYF
TRBJ1-3 | NA | TRBD1 | TRBV18 | 16 | TGTGCCAGCTCACCATCAGGGGGCCCGTATGGAAACACCATATATTTT | CASSPSGGPYGNTIYF
TRBJ2-7 | NA | TRBD2 | TRBV5-1 | 15 | TGCGCCAGCAGCTCTCTAGCGGGCGACTCCTACGAGCAGTACTTC | CASSSLAGDSYEQYF
TRBJ2-7 | NA | NA | TRBV2 | 12 | TGTGCCAGCAGTGAATTGGCGGGGGAGCAGTACTTC | CASSELAGEQYF
TRBJ2-1 | NA | NA | TRBV6-5 | 13 | TGTGCCAGCAGGGCTATTTCCTACAATGAGCAGTTCTTC | CASRAISYNEQFF
TRBJ1-1 | NA | NA | TRBV7-9 | 15 | TGTGCCAGCAGCTTATTTCTGAGCAAGAACACTGAAGCTTTCTTT | CASSLFLSKNTEAFF
TRBJ1-1 | once | TRBD1 | TRBV4-2 | 15 | TGTGCCAGCAGCGGGACAGGGACCGTCGTCTCTGAAGCTTTCTTT | CASSGTGTVVSEAFF
TRBJ1-2 | NA | TRBD1 | TRBV19 | 14 | TGTGCCAGTACCTGGGGACAGGGAAAATATGGCTACACCTTC | CASTWGQGKYGYTF
TRBJ2-3 | NA | NA | TRBV7-9 | 14 | TGTGCCAGCAGCTCCGCCGGGAGCACAGATACGCAGTATTTT | CASSSAGSTDTQYF
TRBJ2-5 | NA | NA | TRBV5-1 | 14 | TGCGCCAGCAGCCCCTGGGAGTTACAAGAGACCCAGTACTTC | CASSPWELQETQYF
TRBJ2-1 | few | NA | TRBV19 | 16 | TGTGCCAGTACCCCAAGGGGCGGGGCTTCCTACAATGAGCAGTTCTTC | CASTPRGGASYNEQFF
TRBJ1-2 | NA | NA | TRBV6-4 | 11 | TGTGCCATAGACGGGCCCTATGGCTACACCTTC | CAIDGPYGYTF
TRBJ1-2 | NA | NA | TRBV6-1 | 15 | TGTGCCAGCACCTCCCTACAGGGTCAATCTGGAGGCTACACCTTC | CASTSLQGQSGGYTF
TRBJ2-1 | NA | NA | TRBV7-9 | 14 | TGTGCCAGCAGCTTAGCGGGAGTCAGGGATGAGCAGTTCTTC | CASSLAGVRDEQFF
TRBJ1-1 | NA | NA | TRBV28 | 13 | TGTGCCAGCAGCTGGGGACAGAACACTGAAGCTTTCTTT | CASSWGQNTEAFF
TRBJ2-7 | NA | NA | TRBV5-1 | 15 | TGCGCCAGCAGCTTGGGGGGCGGGGACTCCTACGAGCAGTACTTC | CASSLGGGDSYEQYF
TRBJ1-3 | NA | NA | TRBV5-1 | 15 | TGCGCCAGCAGCTTCCGGGGACTACCTGGAAACACCATATATTTT | CASSFRGLPGNTIYF
TRBJ2-1 | NA | TRBD2 | TRBV30 | 16 | TGTGCCTGGAGTGTCCGGACTAGCCGAATCCCCAATGAGCAGTTCTTC | CAWSVRTSRIPNEQFF
TRBJ1-2 | NA | TRBD1 | TRBV5-4 | 15 | TGTGCCAGCACCCTATCGACAGGGTTTCACAATGGCTACACCTTC | CASTLSTGFHNGYTF
TRBJ1-2 | NA | NA | TRBV5-1 | 12 | TGCGCCAGCAGCGCCGAGAATTATGGCTACACCTTC | CASSAENYGYTF
TRBJ1-1 | NA | NA | TRBV25-1 | 14 | TGTGCCAGCAGTGGGCCCCTCTTGGGGACTGAAGCTTTCTTT | CASSGPLLGTEAFF
TRBJ2-1 | NA | TRBD1 | TRBV11-2 | 15 | TGTGCCAGCAGCTTAGTACAGGGGGCTCGTAATGAGCAGTTCTTC | CASSLVQGARNEQFF
TRBJ2-5 | NA | TRBD2 | TRBV5-8 | 17 | TGTGCCAGCAGCCAGAACCCCGGACTAGCGGGAGTAGAGACCCAGTACTTC | CASSQNPGLAGVETQYF
TRBJ1-5 | NA | TRBD1 | TRBV28 | 15 | TGTGCCAGCAGTGTACTACAGGGGGGGAATCAGCCCCAGCATTTT | CASSVLQGGNQPQHF
TRBJ1-1 | NA | TRBD1 | TRBV5-4 | 15 | TGTGCCAGCAGCCGGACAGGGGGGGGTCACACTGAAGCTTTCTTT | CASSRTGGGHTEAFF
TRBJ1-2 | NA | NA | TRBV13 | 13 | TGTGCCAGCAGCCTGGACCCTGGGTATGGCTACACCTTC | CASSLDPGYGYTF
TRBJ2-1 | NA | TRBD2 | TRBV19 | 18 | TGTGCCAGTAGTGCTCTCTGGGATCTAGCGGGGGGAAACAATGAGCAGTTCTTC | CASSALWDLAGGNNEQFF
TRBJ2-2 | NA | NA | TRBV5-8 | 17 | TGTGCCAGCAGCTTGATCTGGCAGCGGAGGAACACCGGGGAGCTGTTTTTT | CASSLIWQRRNTGELFF
TRBJ2-4 | NA | NA | TRBV28 | 14 | TGTGCCAGCAGTATGGGGGACTTAAGGAACATTCAGTACTTC | CASSMGDLRNIQYF
TRBJ2-3 | NA | NA | TRBV18 | 16 | TGTGCCAGCTCATCCAGGGAGCGGCGTTCCACAGATACGCAGTATTTT | CASSSRERRSTDTQYF
TRBJ1-2 | NA | NA | TRBV29-1 | 13 | TGCAGCGCTGCGCGACGGGGGGAGTATGGCTACACCTTC | CSAARRGEYGYTF
TRBJ2-3 | NA | NA | TRBV6-5 | 15 | TGTGCCAGCAGGAACAGGCCAGGGGAAACAGATACGCAGTATTTT | CASRNRPGETDTQYF
TRBJ2-3 | NA | TRBD2 | TRBV5-6 | 16 | TGTGCCAGCAGCTTTCTAGCGGGAGCGGTAACAGATACGCAGTATTTT | CASSFLAGAVTDTQYF
TRBJ2-1 | NA | NA | TRBV5-1 | 16 | TGCGCCAGCAGCTTGGCCGAGGGCGGGACCCTCAATGAGCAGTTCTTC | CASSLAEGGTLNEQFF
TRBJ1-2 | once | NA | TRBV28 | 15 | TGTGCCAGCACATTATTTACGGGACTTAACTATGGCTACACCTTC | CASTLFTGLNYGYTF
TRBJ1-2 | NA | TRBD1 | TRBV28 | 15 | TGTGCCAGCAGTTTAAGGGCCAGGGGGGGCTATGGCTACACCTTC | CASSLRARGGYGYTF
TRBJ1-4 | once | TRBD1 | TRBV6-5 | 14 | TGTGCCAGCAGTCGGGACAGGGCTAATGAAAAACTGTTTTTT | CASSRDRANEKLFF
TRBJ2-1 | NA | TRBD1 | TRBV28 | 13 | TGTGCCAGCAACAGGGACAGCGACAATGAGCAGTTCTTC | CASNRDSDNEQFF
TRBJ2-7 | NA | NA | TRBV6-6 | 12 | TGTGCCAGCCATGACCGGGCCTACGAGCAGTACTTC | CASHDRAYEQYF
TRBJ2-7 | NA | TRBD1 | TRBV6-5 | 13 | TGTGCCAGCAGTTGGGGACAGGGAGGCGAGCAGTACTTC | CASSWGQGGEQYF